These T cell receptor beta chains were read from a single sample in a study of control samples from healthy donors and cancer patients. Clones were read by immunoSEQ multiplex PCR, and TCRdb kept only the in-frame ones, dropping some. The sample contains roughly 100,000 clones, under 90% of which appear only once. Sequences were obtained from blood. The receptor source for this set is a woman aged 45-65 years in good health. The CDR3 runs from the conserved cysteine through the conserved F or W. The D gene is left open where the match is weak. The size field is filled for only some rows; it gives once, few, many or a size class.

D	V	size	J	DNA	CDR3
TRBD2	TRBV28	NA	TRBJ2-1	TGTGCCAGCAGTCCTAGCGGGGCGAGCTCCTACAATGAGCAGTTCTTC	CASSPSGASSYNEQFF
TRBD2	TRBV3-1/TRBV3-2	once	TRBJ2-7	TGTGCCAGCAGCCTACAGAAGACTAGCGGGAGTTCCGAGCAGTACTTC	CASSLQKTSGSSEQYF
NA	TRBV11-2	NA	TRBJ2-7	TGTGCCAGCAGCCCCAGGGACGGCTCCTACGAGCAGTACTTC	CASSPRDGSYEQYF
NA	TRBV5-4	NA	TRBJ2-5	TGTGCCAGCAGCCCCCGGGATCAAGAGACCCAGTACTTC	CASSPRDQETQYF
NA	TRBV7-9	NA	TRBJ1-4	TGTGCCAGCAGCTCTTTCACCGGGCAAGGAAATGAAAAACTGTTTTTT	CASSSFTGQGNEKLFF
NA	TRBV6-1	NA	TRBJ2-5	TGTGCCAGCAGTGAAGAACTCCTCGGAGAGACCCAGTACTTC	CASSEELLGETQYF
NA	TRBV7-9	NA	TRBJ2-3	TGTGCCAGCAGCTTAGATGGTGCGGGGACAGATACGCAGTATTTT	CASSLDGAGTDTQYF
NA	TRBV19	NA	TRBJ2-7	TGTGCCAGTAGTACAGGGACTGAGCTATCCGCTAACGAGCAGTACTTC	CASSTGTELSANEQYF
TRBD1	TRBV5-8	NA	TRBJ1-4	TGTGCCAGCAGCGGCCGTTCCGGGACAGGGAGTGAAAAACTGTTTTTT	CASSGRSGTGSEKLFF
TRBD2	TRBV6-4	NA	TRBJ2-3	TGTGCCAGCAGTGACGGTAGTCTAGCGGCCGGCAGTACGCAGTATTTT	CASSDGSLAAGSTQYF
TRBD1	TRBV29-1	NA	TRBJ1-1	TGCAGCGTTGAAGAATGGGGACAGGGGGACACTGAAGCTTTCTTT	CSVEEWGQGDTEAFF
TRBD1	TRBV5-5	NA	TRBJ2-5	TGTGCCAGCAGCGTTACCGGGACAGGGCGGGAGACCCAGTACTTC	CASSVTGTGRETQYF
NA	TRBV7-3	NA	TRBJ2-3	TGTGCCAGCAGCTTAAGGAGAGCGGCTAGCACAGATACGCAGTATTTT	CASSLRRAASTDTQYF
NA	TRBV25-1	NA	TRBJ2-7	TGTGCCAGCAGTGGACGCTATTCCATAGACTACGAGCAGTACTTC	CASSGRYSIDYEQYF
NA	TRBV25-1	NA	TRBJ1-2	TGTGCCAGCACCGAACGAGTGGGGAGCTACACCTTC	CASTERVGSYTF
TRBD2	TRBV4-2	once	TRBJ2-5	TGTGCCAGCAGCCAAGTTGGGGGGGAAGAGACCCAGTACTTC	CASSQVGGEETQYF
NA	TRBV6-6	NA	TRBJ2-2	TGTGCCAGCAGCAAGAACACCGGGGAGCTGTTTTTT	CASSKNTGELFF
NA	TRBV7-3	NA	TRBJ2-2	TGTGCCAGCAGCTTATCCTTTGGCACCGGGGAGCTGTTTTTT	CASSLSFGTGELFF
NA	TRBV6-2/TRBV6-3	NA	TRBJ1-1	TGTGCCAGCAGTTACCAAAAGAACAGCCAAACTGAAGCTTTCTTT	CASSYQKNSQTEAFF
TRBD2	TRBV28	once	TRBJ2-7	TGTGCCAGCAGTAGGGGAGGGGCAGGGAAGAATGCGCGGGAGCAGTACTTC	CASSRGGAGKNAREQYF
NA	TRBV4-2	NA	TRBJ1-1	TGTGCCAGCAGCCAACGTCGGAACACTGAAGCTTTCTTT	CASSQRRNTEAFF
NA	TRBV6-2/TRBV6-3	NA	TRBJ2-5	TGTGCCAGCAGTTACGCGGGACCACAAGAGACCCAGTACTTC	CASSYAGPQETQYF
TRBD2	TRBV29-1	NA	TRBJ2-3	TGCAGCGTTGAATGGTGGAAGGCTAGCGGGGGCCCGAGGGATACGCAGTATTTT	CSVEWWKASGGPRDTQYF
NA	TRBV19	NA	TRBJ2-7	TGTGCCAGTAGTATAAGGACACAGTACGAGCAGTACTTC	CASSIRTQYEQYF
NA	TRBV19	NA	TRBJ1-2	TGTGCCAGTAGTATACTAGACCGCTATGGCTACACCTTC	CASSILDRYGYTF
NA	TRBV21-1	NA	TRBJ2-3	TGTGCCAGCAGCAAATGGCCGGGAAACACAGATACGCAGTATTTT	CASSKWPGNTDTQYF
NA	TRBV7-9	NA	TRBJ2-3	TGTGCCAGCGCACAGGTCACAGATACGCAGTATTTT	CASAQVTDTQYF
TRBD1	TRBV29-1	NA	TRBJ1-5	TGCAGCGCGGGACAGGGACATCAGCCCCAGCATTTT	CSAGQGHQPQHF
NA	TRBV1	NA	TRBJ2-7	TGCACCAGCAGCCAAGATCAGGTAGGTGGGGGGGACTCCTACGAGCAGTACTTC	CTSSQDQVGGGDSYEQYF
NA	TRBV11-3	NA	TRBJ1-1	TGTGCCAGCAGCTTAGGTTTTAAGGCGAACACTGAAGCTTTCTTT	CASSLGFKANTEAFF
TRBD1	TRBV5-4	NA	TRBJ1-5	TGTGCCAGCAGCTTAGGACAGGGGACGCCCCAGCATTTT	CASSLGQGTPQHF
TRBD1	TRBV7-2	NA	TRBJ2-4	TGTGCCAGCAGCCCGGACAGGGGGCGAGTTCAGTACTTC	CASSPDRGRVQYF
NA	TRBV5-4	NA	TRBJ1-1	TGTGCCAGCAGCGCTCCGGGACGAATGAACACTGAAGCTTTCTTT	CASSAPGRMNTEAFF
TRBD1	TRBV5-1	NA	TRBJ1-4	TGCGCCAGCAGCTCTCATATCCCCGGGACAGGGTATCGGGCTAATGAAAAACTGTTTTTT	CASSSHIPGTGYRANEKLFF
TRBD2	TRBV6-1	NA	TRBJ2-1	TGTGCCAGCAGTGTTCTTTCTAGCGGGGCTGACAATGAGCAGTTCTTC	CASSVLSSGADNEQFF
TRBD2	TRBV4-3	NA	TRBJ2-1	TGCGCCAGCAGCCGACTGACTAGCGGGGGTAATGAGCAGTTCTTC	CASSRLTSGGNEQFF
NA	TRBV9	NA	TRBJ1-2	TGTGCCAGCAGCGTAGAGGACTATGGCTACACCTTC	CASSVEDYGYTF
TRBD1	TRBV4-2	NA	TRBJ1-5	TGTGCCAGCAGCCAAGATGGGGACAGGGGGTTCCAACCCCAGCATTTT	CASSQDGDRGFQPQHF
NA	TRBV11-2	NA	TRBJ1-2	TGTGCCAGCAGTTCGTCGACAGGCGACGGCTATGGCTACACCTTC	CASSSSTGDGYGYTF
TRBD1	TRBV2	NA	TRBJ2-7	TGTGCCAGCAGTGAAGGCGCCCCAGGGGGCTTATCGTACGAGCAGTACTTC	CASSEGAPGGLSYEQYF
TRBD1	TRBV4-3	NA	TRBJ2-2	TGCGCCAGCAGCCCTGGGACAGGGGGCACCGGGGAGCTGTTTTTT	CASSPGTGGTGELFF
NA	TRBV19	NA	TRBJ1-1	TGTGCCAGTAGTAACACAGGGCGTTCAACTTTCTTT	CASSNTGRSTFF
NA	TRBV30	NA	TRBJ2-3	TGTGCCTGGAATCAAGAAGTTGCAGATACGCAGTATTTT	CAWNQEVADTQYF